This T cell receptor beta chain came from a study of long-term antiretroviral therapy in people with HIV (dated by TCRdb to between 2021 and 2024). Regarding the research as a whole: The earliest samples were collected about a decade before the 2015 WHO recommendation for immediate ART, when ART was typically delayed until CD4 counts fell. A retrospective serial study tested whether changes in peripheral blood TRB repertoire composition and diversity were associated with ART initiation and durable HIV suppression. A total of some 200 cryopreserved PBMC samples came from around 30 adults with confirmed HIV infection and were collected serially over a mean of approximately 6 years (range 1-12). Among the approximately 27 participants with HIV, over nine were female. No cross-contamination during QIAcube processing was seen in test extractions of a monoclonal T-cell line run alongside roughly 35 polyclonal samples. The research as a whole found: Because PBMC availability was limited, only the TCR beta chain was sequenced, with no alpha chain pairing. At every time point, the repertoire was dominated by expanded TRB clones first identified before ART initiation, although this dominance fluctuated and, in many PLHIV, declined after ART. ART initiation was associated with a significant increase in TRB diversity, but diversity stayed significantly below transplant donor controls even after long-term ART. CDR3 length ranges in HIV repertoires were narrower than in controls, and network structure suggested an antigen-experienced repertoire with only a slight naive shift after ART. Inferences about post-ART repertoire changes were limited because no data were available on ART adherence, viral resistance or therapy changes. The samples span the years 2004 to 2017, and the ART regimens used may be less effective than current regimens. Because pre-ART samples had limited cell numbers, unsorted PBMC were profiled rather than sorted CD4+ and CD8+ T cells.

To be included, a participant needed at least one PBMC sample from before ART initiation plus at least two post-ART samples. Treatment was received in the United States of America by all participants with HIV. Before DNA extraction, cryopreserved samples containing about 0.9-11 million PBMC were thawed and washed. At the time of the earliest PBMC sample, participants with HIV were aged between roughly 20 and 55 years. Per participant, PBMC samples came from 1-4 timepoints prior to ART initiation and 2-8 timepoints following ART initiation, for a median of 7 samples. Serial HIV viral load, CD4+ T-cell count, ART history and demographic data were obtained for every participant. Genomic DNA was extracted from unsorted PBMC with a Qiagen kit on a QIAcube, processed in batches of 12 samples. The immunoSEQ hsTCRB v3.0 assay was used at survey level resolution to sequence the TRB variable region. The target sequencing depth for TRB was roughly 35,000-50,000 T-cell genomes per sample. TRB libraries were pooled and sequenced on an Illumina MiSeq using a v3 150-cycle kit. The authors processed their data as follows. Analysis of repertoires was carried out in R inside a reproducible Nextflow workflow spanning QC, data transformation and analysis. Custom analyses were implemented in LymphoSeq2, an R package for AIRR-Seq data exploration. A handful of samples that produced fewer than 5000 total TRB sequences were removed, so about 200 HIV repertoires were analyzed. Among the 170 to 200 HIV repertoires that were kept, 59 were collected before ART initiation and roughly 130 were collected after ART initiation. Each repertoire was downsampled to 5000 TRB nucleotide sequences, and summary statistics were averaged across 100 downsampling iterations. Only TRB sequences with CDR3 regions of at least seven amino acids were retained for analysis. A Shannon entropy-derived clonality score and the Gini coefficient were used to measure diversity. In the repertoire networks, any two of the top 5000 CDR3 amino acid sequences were connected whenever the two sequences differed by an edit distance of one. Antigen specificity groups and MHC restriction were predicted for TRB CDR3 amino acid sequences with GLIPH2. To flag known CMV, EBV, HIV or tissue antigen associations, CDR3 amino acid sequences were matched against VDJdb and McPAS-TCR. Pre-ART, post-ART and control groups were compared with Wilcoxon signed-rank tests and Holm-Bonferroni correction. As stored in TCRdb, this immuneACCESS dataset retains in-frame rearrangements with V and J assigned. A fraction of the clones does not appear; measured against another copy, unresolved V genes explain less than half of the discrepancy, and the remainder lacks a known reason. The DNA was the basis for D and trimming; V, J and clone size are from that table. This sample has 25,000 to 35,000 clones in its table, and 75% to 95% of those were observed once. Roughly 4.3% of the sample belongs to the ten largest clones.

CDR1 and CDR2, per the germline V gene, are WSHSY and SAAADI. The CDR3 goes from the cysteine to the phenylalanine over 13 residues. Here the CDR3 DNA is all that survives: 39 bases in frame from base 1. Relative to germline, V is 4 bases shorter and J is 3 bases shorter, with 7 bases between their ends. Points on this clone: Its antigen specificity is not known. Base qualities are missing; no much larger clone stands one base away.

The receptor was derived from a middle-aged woman with HIV. Sequenced material: unsorted PBMCs, taken more than 5 years after starting antiretroviral therapy. The chain is assembled from TRBV10-2 and TRBJ1-5, with an unclear D gene assignment. The CDR3 loop reads CASSVQLNQPQHF. The DNA sequence follows: TGCGCCAGCAGTGTGCAGCTCAATCAGCCCCAGCATTTT.